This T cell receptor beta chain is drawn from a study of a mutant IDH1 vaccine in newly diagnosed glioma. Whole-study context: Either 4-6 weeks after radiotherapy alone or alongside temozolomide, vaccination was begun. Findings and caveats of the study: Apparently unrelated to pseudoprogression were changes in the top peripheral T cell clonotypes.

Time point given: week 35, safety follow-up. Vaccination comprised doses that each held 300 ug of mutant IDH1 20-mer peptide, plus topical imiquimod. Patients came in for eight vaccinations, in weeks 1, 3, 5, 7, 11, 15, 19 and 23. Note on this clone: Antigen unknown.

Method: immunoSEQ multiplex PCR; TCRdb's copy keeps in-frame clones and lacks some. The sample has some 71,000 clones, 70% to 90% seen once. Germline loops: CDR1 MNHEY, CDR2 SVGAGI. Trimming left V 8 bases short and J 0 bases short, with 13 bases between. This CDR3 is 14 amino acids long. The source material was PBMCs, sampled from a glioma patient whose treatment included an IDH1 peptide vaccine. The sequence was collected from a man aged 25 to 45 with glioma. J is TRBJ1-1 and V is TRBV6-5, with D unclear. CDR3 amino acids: CASSSFGLNTEAFF. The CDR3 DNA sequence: TGTGCCAGCTCCTCTTTCGGGTTGAACACTGAAGCTTTCTTT.